The 23 T cell receptor beta chains below come from one sample, sequenced in a study of blood T cell repertoires in COVID-19. Assay: immunoSEQ multiplex PCR; the TCRdb copy retains only in-frame clones and omits some. The repertoire holds 60,000 to 75,000 clones, with about 86% as singletons. Sequencing was performed on peripheral blood. These receptor sequences come from a human donor in a cohort sampled during active COVID-19.

This sequence joins TRBV9 and TRBJ2-2, with 9 bases lining up with TRBD2. The CDR3 sequence is 15 residues long. Losses at the gene ends were 2 bases for V and 4 bases for J; bases not matched to a gene: 3. CDR1 and CDR2 (germline): SGDLS, YYNGEE. This CDR3 is CASSVGTSRTGELFF. The CDR3 nucleotides read TGTGCCAGCAGCGTCGGGACTAGCCGCACCGGGGAGCTGTTTTTT.

This clone came up a few times. The rearrangement joins TRBV4-2 to TRBJ2-7; the match to TRBD1 covers 7 bases. Germline V gene lookup returns CDR1 LGHNA and CDR2 YNFKEQ. V shed 0 bases and J 3 bases; nucleotides not matched to a gene: 5. There are 15 residues in the CDR3. CDR3 region: CASSQDTGDFYEQYF. The CDR3, as DNA: TGTGCCAGCAGCCAAGATACAGGGGATTTCTACGAGCAGTACTTC.

The rearrangement joins TRBV29-1 to TRBJ1-2, with D tentatively TRBD1 (5 bases). V gave up 4 bases and J gave up 4 bases, with 22 bases separating them. The CDR3 length is 16 residues. Germline-derived CDR1 and CDR2 are SQVTM and ANQGSEA. CDR3 protein: CSVVWQGGGRGYGYTF. The CDR3 DNA is TGCAGCGTTGTCTGGCAGGGAGGAGGGAGAGGCTATGGCTACACCTTC.

The V and J genes are TRBV15 and TRBJ2-5; D may be TRBD2 (6 bases). CDR1 is LNHNV and CDR2 is YYDKDF in the germline V gene (reference sequence). Trimming cost V 1 base and J 7 bases, with 16 bases left between them. CDR3 length: 15 residues. The CDR3 bases are TGTGCCACCAGCAGAGGGGTCGGGGAGGAAGGGACCCAGTACTTC. It translates to CATSRGVGEEGTQYF.

V usage is TRBV5-1 and J usage is TRBJ1-2; D gene uncertain. Trimming took off 0 bases at V and 3 bases at J, with 9 bases between the two ends. The CDR3 loop spans 14 amino acids. Per the germline V gene, CDR1 is SGHRS and CDR2 is YFSETQ. The chain's CDR3 is CASSLAFGDYGYTF. In DNA, the CDR3 is TGCGCCAGCAGCTTGGCCTTCGGAGACTATGGCTACACCTTC. The full variable domain, in which reference TRBV5-1 and TRBJ1-2 provide the parts outside the CDR3, is KAGVTQTPRYLIKTRGQQVTLSCSPISGHRSVSWYQQTPGQGLQFLFEYFSETQRNKGNFPGRFSGRQFSNSRSEMNVSTLELGDSALYLCASSLAFGDYGYTFGSGTRLTVV.

V usage is TRBV30 and J usage is TRBJ2-3; D possibly corresponds to TRBD1 (6 bases). The CDR3 consists of 14 residues. The germline gives CDR1 GTSNPN, CDR2 SVGIG (reference sequence). Trimming stripped 0 bases from V and 6 bases from J, with 13 bases between. Written as DNA, the CDR3 is TGTGCCTGGAGTGTCGCAGGGGCGCGGGATACGCAGTATTTT. As protein: CAWSVAGARDTQYF.

V usage is TRBV5-5 and J usage is TRBJ2-7, with unresolved D. Trimming cost V 3 bases and J 6 bases, with 10 bases left between them. CDR3 length equals 12 residues. CDR1 is SGHKS, CDR2 YYEKEE, per germline (reference sequence). The CDR3 spells CASSSTTPEQYF. CDR3 bases: TGTGCCAGCAGCTCCACTACCCCCGAGCAGTACTTC.

This chain joins TRBV2 and TRBJ1-1; no firm D call. This CDR3 is 13 amino acids long. V dropped 3 bases and J dropped 1 base, with 6 bases sitting between them. Looked up from germline, CDR1 is SNHLY and CDR2 is FYNNEI. The CDR3, as DNA: TGTGCCAGCAGTGATGGCTCGAACACTGAAGCTTTCTTT. Amino acids: CASSDGSNTEAFF.

DNA for the CDR3: TGTGCCAGCACTCGGGGTGAGATTCAGCCACCCCTCCACTTT. Translated: CASTRGEIQPPLHF. The rearrangement links TRBV5-6 to TRBJ1-6; D not resolved. Germline V gene sequence: CDR1 SGHDT, CDR2 YYEEEE. Trimming left V 6 bases short and J 11 bases short, with 18 bases between. This CDR3 spans 14 amino acids.

The chain combines TRBV5-1 with TRBJ2-1; TRBD2 aligns across 11 bases. Trimming at V came to 3 bases and at J to 3 bases, leaving 2 bases not matched to a gene. The germline V gene encodes CDR1 SGHRS and CDR2 YFSETQ. The CDR3 sequence is 15 residues long. DNA for the CDR3: TGCGCCAGCAGCTCACTAGCGGGAGTCTACAATGAGCAGTTCTTC. This sequence encodes CASSSLAGVYNEQFF.

The rearrangement joins TRBV5-1 to TRBJ2-7; 8 bases fit TRBD1. The V gene end was trimmed by 0 bases and the J gene end by 0 bases; junction bases not matched to a gene: 2. CDR3 length: 15 residues. Germline V gives CDR1 SGHRS, CDR2 YFSETQ. The CDR3 nucleotides are TGCGCCAGCAGCTTGGGACAGGGGCCCTCCTACGAGCAGTACTTC. It codes for CASSLGQGPSYEQYF.

This chain links TRBV19 with TRBJ2-7; D may be TRBD2 (6 bases). Germline CDR1 LNHDA, CDR2 SQIVND (reference sequence). This CDR3 is 16 amino acids long. V was pared by 7 bases and J by 1 base, with 20 bases between. This CDR3 is CASTPGETFGSYEQYF. The CDR3 nucleotides read TGTGCCAGTACCCCGGGGGAGACATTTGGGTCCTACGAGCAGTACTTC.

The V and J genes are TRBV27 and TRBJ2-2; D not resolved. Germline V gives CDR1 MNHEY, CDR2 SMNVEV (reference sequence). This CDR3 comprises 15 residues. Trimming removed 3 bases from V and 6 bases from J, with 14 bases in between. DNA for the CDR3: TGTGCCAGCAGTTTCCAATCACACGGAGCCGGGGAGCTGTTTTTT. Amino acids: CASSFQSHGAGELFF.

The chain carries TRBV6-5 and TRBJ2-7, with a weak D call TRBD1 (6 bases). This CDR3 is 15 amino acids long. Germline values: CDR1 MNHEY, CDR2 SVGAGI. The germline V and J ends were trimmed by 6 bases and 2 bases, with 17 bases remaining between them. The CDR3 bases are TGTGCCAGCAGAGATGAACAGGGTGCGCCCTACGAGCAGTACTTC. Its translation: CASRDEQGAPYEQYF.

This clone was detected once. This chain joins TRBV5-1 and TRBJ2-3; 10 nucleotides line up with TRBD1. Trimming took 1 base from V and 5 from J; bases not matched to a gene: 13. Germline assignment: CDR1 SGHRS and CDR2 YFSETQ. CDR3 length: 18 residues. The CDR3 is CASSLRSSTTGGGDTQYF. The CDR3 DNA reads TGCGCCAGCAGCTTGCGGTCCTCAACGACAGGGGGCGGAGATACGCAGTATTTT.

The chain has TRBV6-1 and TRBJ2-7; TRBD2 matches at 10 bases. The germline V gene has CDR1 MNHNS and CDR2 SASEGT. V was pared by 0 bases and J by 4 bases, with 3 bases of the junction left unmatched. The CDR3 is 15 amino acids. The CDR3 bases are TGTGCCAGCAGTGAAGCACTAGCGGGGTATTACGAGCAGTACTTC. Translated: CASSEALAGYYEQYF.

This sequence joins TRBV7-2 and TRBJ1-5, with no clear D. CDR1 and CDR2 from the germline V gene are SGHTA and FQGNSA. With 1 base removed from V and 0 bases from J, the gap between germline ends came to 4 bases. The CDR3 totals 14 residues. The CDR3 here is CASSLVHSNQPQHF. The CDR3, as DNA: TGTGCCAGCAGCTTAGTCCATAGCAATCAGCCCCAGCATTTT.

The gene calls are TRBV15 and TRBJ2-2; D perhaps matches TRBD2 (6 bases). The CDR3 totals 13 residues. Germline CDR1 LNHNV, CDR2 YYDKDF (reference sequence). V was pared by 5 bases and J by 4 bases, with 8 bases between. CDR3 sequence reads: CATSRGSTGELFF. CDR3 nucleotides: TGTGCCACCAGCCGGGGGAGCACCGGGGAGCTGTTTTTT.

The chain carries TRBV10-3 and TRBJ2-2; tentative D call: TRBD1 (6 bases). Germline-derived CDR1 and CDR2 are ENHRY and SYGVKD. Trimming cost V 4 bases and J 8 bases, with 17 bases left between them. The CDR3 totals 15 residues. CDR3 amino acids: CAISVPSRGEGELFF. The CDR3 DNA is TGTGCCATCAGTGTACCCAGCAGGGGAGAAGGGGAGCTGTTTTTT.

The chain combines TRBV19 with TRBJ1-1, with D unresolved. This CDR3 has 15 amino acids. V was cut by 4 bases and J by 0 bases, with 12 bases left in between. Per the germline V gene, CDR1 is LNHDA and CDR2 is SQIVND (reference sequence). The chain's CDR3 is CASSTLATMNTEAFF. The CDR3 DNA reads as TGTGCCAGTAGTACCTTGGCTACTATGAACACTGAAGCTTTCTTT.

The chain is built from TRBV11-2 and TRBJ2-3; no clear D gene. This CDR3 comprises 16 residues. Trimming took off 0 bases at V and 0 bases at J, with 10 bases between the two ends. Looked up from germline, CDR1 is SGHAT and CDR2 is FQNNGV. CDR3 region: CASSLDQARSTDTQYF. CDR3 DNA sequence: TGTGCCAGCAGCTTAGATCAGGCCAGAAGCACAGATACGCAGTATTTT. Full variable domain (outside the CDR3, taken from reference TRBV11-2 and TRBJ2-3): EAGVAQSPRYKIIEKRQSVAFWCNPISGHATLYWYQQILGQGPKLLIQFQNNGVVDDSQLPKDRFSAERLKGVDSTLKIQPAKLEDSAVYLCASSLDQARSTDTQYFGPGTRLTVL.

This chain uses TRBV9 with TRBJ2-7, with 9 bases lining up with TRBD2. The germline V gene has CDR1 SGDLS and CDR2 YYNGEE. This CDR3 region has 17 residues. Trimming at V came to 4 bases and at J to 0 bases, leaving 11 bases not matched to a gene. CDR3 nucleotide sequence: TGTGCCAGCAGCCCCCTCGGCGCGGGAGGGACCTCCTACGAGCAGTACTTC. Translated: CASSPLGAGGTSYEQYF. Based on the CDR3 plus reference TRBV9 and TRBJ2-7, the full variable domain is DSGVTQTPKHLITATGQRVTLRCSPRSGDLSVYWYQQSLDQGLQFLIQYYNGEERAKGNILERFSAQQFPDLHSELNLSSLELGDSALYFCASSPLGAGGTSYEQYFGPGTRLTVT.

The V and J genes are TRBV18 and TRBJ2-7, with D maybe TRBD2 (6 bases). The CDR3 is made up of 15 amino acids. With 1 base removed from V and 6 bases from J, the gap between germline ends came to 16 bases. The germline gives CDR1 KGHSH, CDR2 LQKENI. CDR3 sequence (DNA): TGTGCCAGCTCACCACGATCCGGGAGCCCCCTCGAGCAGTACTTC. This translates into CASSPRSGSPLEQYF.